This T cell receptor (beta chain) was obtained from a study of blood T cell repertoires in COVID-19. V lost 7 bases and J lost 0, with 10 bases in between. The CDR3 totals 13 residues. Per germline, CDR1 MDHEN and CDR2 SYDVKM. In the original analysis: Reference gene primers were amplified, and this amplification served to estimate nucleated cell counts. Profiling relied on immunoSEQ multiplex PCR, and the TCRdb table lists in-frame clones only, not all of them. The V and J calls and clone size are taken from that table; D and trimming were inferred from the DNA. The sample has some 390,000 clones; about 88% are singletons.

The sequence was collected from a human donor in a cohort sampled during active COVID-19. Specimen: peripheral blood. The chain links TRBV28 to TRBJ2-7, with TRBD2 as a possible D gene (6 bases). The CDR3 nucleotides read TGTGCCAGCATGCTAGCGCACTCCTACGAGCAGTACTTC. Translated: CASMLAHSYEQYF.